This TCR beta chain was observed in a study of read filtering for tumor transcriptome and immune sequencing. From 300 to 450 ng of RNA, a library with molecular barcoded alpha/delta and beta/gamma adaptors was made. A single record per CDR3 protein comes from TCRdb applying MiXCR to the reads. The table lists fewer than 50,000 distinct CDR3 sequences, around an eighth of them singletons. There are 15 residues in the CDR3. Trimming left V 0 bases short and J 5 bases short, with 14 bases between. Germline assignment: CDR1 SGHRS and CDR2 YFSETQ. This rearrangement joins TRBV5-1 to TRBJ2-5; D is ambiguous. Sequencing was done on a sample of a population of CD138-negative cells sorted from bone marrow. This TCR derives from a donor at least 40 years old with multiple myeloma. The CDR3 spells CASSLVSSLAETQYF. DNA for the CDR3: TGCGCCAGCAGCTTGGTCTCTAGTCTGGCTGAGACCCAGTACTTC.